The clone carrying this T cell receptor beta chain was observed a few times. What it binds is unknown. This CDR3 has 13 amino acids. V gave up 1 base and J gave up 6 bases, with 7 bases separating them. CDR1 is LGHDT and CDR2 is YNNKEL in the germline V gene (reference sequence). This entry comes from a study of Graves' ophthalmopathy and Graves' hyperthyroidism. Study observations and caveats: Progression of ophthalmopathy was predicted by the model with around 68% sensitivity and roughly 78% specificity.

Cases classed as stable hyperthyroidism had no ophthalmopathy within 18 months of follow-up. Patients with other autoimmune diseases, uncontrolled infections, pregnancy or lactation were excluded. The PBMCs were taken from around 9.1 ml of fresh peripheral blood. Scientists amplified the TCR beta CDR3 regions from RNA transcripts. Investigators did first-round RT-PCR with HTBI primers, then second-round multiplex PCR. TCRdb passed the multiplex PCR reads through MiXCR, listing each CDR3 protein once. Here the sample spans about 380,000 distinct CDR3 sequences, 15% being singletons. The receptor comes from a woman under 30 with stable Graves' hyperthyroidism. The chain is built from TRBV3-1 and TRBJ1-5; D is uncertain. The sequenced sample consisted of peripheral blood. As DNA, the CDR3 is TGTGCCAGCAGCCAAGGAGGAGGTCAGCCCCAGCATTTT. Translation: CASSQGGGQPQHF.